This T cell receptor beta chain stems from a study of blood T cell repertoires in COVID-19. The CDR3 consists of 17 residues. Germline assignment: CDR1 SGHAT and CDR2 FQNNGV. J gave up 1 base and V 1 base, and 8 bases lay outside the gene matches. In the authors' workflow: How many nucleated cells were present was estimated from reference gene primer amplification. The table came from immunoSEQ multiplex PCR; TCRdb's copy has only in-frame clones and leaves some out. From that table come the V and J calls and clone size; the DNA was used to work out D and trimming. The sample has about 200,000 clones; around nine tenths are singletons.

The sequence derives from a man aged 60 to 75 who had recovered from COVID-19. The specimen sequenced was peripheral blood. J is TRBJ2-3 and V is TRBV11-2; 7 nucleotides match TRBD2. The CDR3 is CASSLVPAGVGTDTQYF. The CDR3 region has the DNA TGTGCCAGCAGCTTAGTTCCCGCGGGAGTCGGCACAGATACGCAGTATTTT.